Detailed here is one TCR beta chain. The antigen is undetermined. The junction departs from germline at one end; a sequencing error may be responsible. Germline CDR1 is GTSNPN and CDR2 is SVGIG (reference sequence). The CDR3 has 14 residues. Indicated treatment: roughly 10-day PBMC culture with coronavirus spike peptide pools or control peptides (ViraFEST assay). With fresh IL-2 medium, half the medium was replaced on days 3 and 7. Cultured CD4+ T-cell DNA underwent Oncomine TCR Beta short-read sequencing. Via MiXCR, TCRdb re-called the PCR reads, giving one row per CDR3 protein. The data show about 15,000 distinct CDR3 sequences, approximately 62% seen once. This specimen belongs to a study of vaccination and CD4 T cells after COVID-19. Background on the study: Culture controls were given either a CEFX pool, an HIV-1 Nef pool, or no peptide.

The sequence was obtained from a human donor who had recovered from COVID-19. Sequencing input: CD4+ T cells from blood, cultured in vitro. The chain employs TRBV30 and TRBJ2-6; D might be TRBD1 (5 bases). The CDR3 DNA reads as TGTGCCCGCGACTGGGGAACTGGGGCCAACGCCCTGACTTTC. It encodes CARDWGTGANALTF.